This is a list of T cell receptor beta chains from one sample in a study of human T cells and chemical hapten exposure. TCRdb recomputed calls from the RACE reads with MiXCR, one row per CDR3 protein. This sample has some 300,000 distinct CDR3 sequences, with around 5.5% found just once. The starting material was whole blood, obtained in connection with sensitization to the hapten diphenylcyclopropenone (DPC). Source of these receptors: a woman aged 18-30 years with alopecia areata. Some clones in this sample may be carry-over from other donors' samples. Each CDR3 is given without its conserved first and last residue.

V gene,J gene,CDR3 protein
TRBV28,TRBJ2-5,ASRDSAQETQY
TRBV10-3,TRBJ2-2,AISGPNRTNTGELF
TRBV20-1,TRBJ1-6,SARDPRQGRHSPLH
TRBV6-5,TRBJ1-2,ASSYSAGEVYGYT
TRBV7-2,TRBJ2-1,ASARPRQGLYNEQF
TRBV7-9,TRBJ1-1,ASSTGGISEAF
TRBV12-3/TRBV12-4,TRBJ2-1,ASSQHGPGTPSSYNEQF
TRBV5-5,TRBJ1-5,ASSLALYSNQPQH
TRBV7-2,TRBJ2-2,ANSLGLAGTGELF
TRBV29-1,TRBJ1-2,SADVGQDYGYT
TRBV9,TRBJ2-2,ASSVRDGLNTGELF
TRBV6-2/TRBV6-3,TRBJ2-1,ASSYGSGGGSI
TRBV28,TRBJ1-4,ASTHSRRGEKLF
TRBV7-6,TRBJ2-1,ASSLTTLNEQF
TRBV6-2/TRBV6-3,TRBJ2-1,ASSYRGGSSYNEQF
TRBV9,TRBJ2-5,ASSVGSAGVGQETQY
TRBV20-1,TRBJ1-6,SANADPTSPLH
TRBV28,TRBJ1-1,ASREEQNTEAF
TRBV20-1,TRBJ2-3,SAIPSGGPRMTQY
TRBV24-1,TRBJ2-1,ATGTSGGSSTDEQF
TRBV20-1,TRBJ1-5,SASMGTSNNQPQH
TRBV10-3,TRBJ1-5,AISVHNGEQGSNQPQH
TRBV27,TRBJ2-1,ASSFQDRPYNEQF
TRBV18,TRBJ2-5,ASSPPEQETQY
TRBV6-5,TRBJ2-2,ASSYWESGELF
TRBV7-2,TRBJ1-2,ASSFSGAGANYGYT
TRBV6-1,TRBJ2-7,ASMGRAYEQY
TRBV4-2,TRBJ1-1,ASSQDGQDGTEAF
TRBV7-9,TRBJ1-2,ASSSGRGYSYGYT
TRBV4-1,TRBJ1-3,ASSRVGAGSGNTIY
TRBV4-3,TRBJ2-1,ASSQDVGTGVYNEQF
TRBV7-9,TRBJ2-3,ASRPGLNTDTQY
TRBV7-6,TRBJ1-4,ASSPGPGNEKLF
TRBV28,TRBJ1-1,ASTGQGRNTEAF
TRBV6-6,TRBJ2-7,ASSYWPSSYEQY
TRBV5-1,TRBJ1-1,ASSFAPDSRGTEAF
TRBV5-1,TRBJ1-4,ASSLASTDEKLF
TRBV20-1,TRBJ2-7,SAPVGRGKGHEQY
TRBV5-1,TRBJ1-1,ASSLAGTVGTEAF
TRBV5-6,TRBJ2-3,ASSSLQGALGPDTQY
TRBV7-2,TRBJ1-3,ATSQGGRNTIY
TRBV2,TRBJ1-4,ASSVSSEKLF
TRBV4-1,TRBJ2-1,ASSQEGPSLDEQF
TRBV6-1,TRBJ2-7,ASSQPLTGDLLY
TRBV6-2/TRBV6-3,TRBJ2-6,ASSRTGSGANVLT
TRBV10-3,TRBJ2-3,AIGGLAGDPEDTQY
TRBV20-1,TRBJ2-7,SAGGSLGDRGGEQY
TRBV20-1,TRBJ2-7,SARDGTPGHLYEQY
TRBV28,TRBJ2-7,ASSLQGPSYEQY
TRBV20-1,TRBJ1-5,SAPRNGWPQH
TRBV3-1,TRBJ2-3,ASSPDCTDTQY
TRBV4-3,TRBJ2-3,ASSQELGGADTQY
TRBV7-2,TRBJ1-6,ASSPAQIYNSPLH
TRBV4-2,TRBJ2-7,ASSQGVSGLGGTYEQY
TRBV12-5,TRBJ1-5,ASGLVRGNNQPQH